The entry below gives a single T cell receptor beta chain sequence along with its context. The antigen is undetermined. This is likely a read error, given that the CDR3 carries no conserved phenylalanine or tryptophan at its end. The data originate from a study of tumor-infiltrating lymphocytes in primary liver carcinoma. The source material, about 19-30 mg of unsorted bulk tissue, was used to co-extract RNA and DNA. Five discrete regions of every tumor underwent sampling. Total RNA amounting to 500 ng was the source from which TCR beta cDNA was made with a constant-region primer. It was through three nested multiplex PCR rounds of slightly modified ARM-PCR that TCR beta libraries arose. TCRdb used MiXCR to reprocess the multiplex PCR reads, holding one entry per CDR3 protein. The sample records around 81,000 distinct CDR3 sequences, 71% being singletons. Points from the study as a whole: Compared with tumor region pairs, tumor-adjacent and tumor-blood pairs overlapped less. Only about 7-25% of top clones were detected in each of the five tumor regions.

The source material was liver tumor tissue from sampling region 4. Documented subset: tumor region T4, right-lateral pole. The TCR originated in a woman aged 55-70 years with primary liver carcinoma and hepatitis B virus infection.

Written as DNA, the CDR3 is TGTGCCAGCAGCGATTCCGCCGGGGAGCTGTTTTCT. This encodes CASSDSAGELFS. The chain is built from TRBV6-2 or TRBV6-3 and TRBJ2-2; D remains unclear. Germline CDR1 MNHEY, CDR2 SVGEGT. The CDR3 extends over 12 amino acids. Deletions cut 6 bases from V and 6 bases from J, with 8 bases between.